Each of the 14 T cell receptor beta chains below was sequenced from the same sample in a study of cytomegalovirus exposure and HLA in healthy donors. The PCR contained 60 Vbeta and 13 Jbeta primers. The data were produced by immunoSEQ multiplex PCR, yet TCRdb's version contains in-frame clones alone and is incomplete. The profile shows fewer than 200,000 clones, less than 80% of them singletons. The specimen was PBMCs. These receptors came from a female donor in good health and CMV-seronegative.

The CDR3 nucleotides are TGTGCCAGCTCACCGGGTGGGGCCACAGATACGCAGTATTTT. Its protein is CASSPGGATDTQYF. The chain is built from TRBV18 and TRBJ2-3; D is perhaps TRBD1 (5 bases). Trimming took off 3 bases at V and 2 bases at J, with 9 bases between the two ends. This CDR3 comprises 14 residues. Germline-derived CDR1 and CDR2 are KGHSH and LQKENI.

The V gene is TRBV18, the J gene TRBJ1-5, with D tentatively TRBD1 (6 bases). V lost 5 bases, J lost 3 bases, and 11 bases lay in between. Germline lookup yields CDR1 KGHSH and CDR2 LQKENI. There are 14 residues in the CDR3. The CDR3 DNA follows: TGTGCCAGCTCATCCACAGGGTCCAATCAGCCCCAGCATTTT. Translating it yields CASSSTGSNQPQHF.

This clone has a handful of counts. The chain employs TRBV7-9 and TRBJ2-1, with D unclear. The germline V and J ends were trimmed by 4 bases and 10 bases, with 8 bases remaining between them. Looked up from germline, CDR1 is SEHNR and CDR2 is FQNEAQ (reference sequence). The CDR3 extends over 11 amino acids. The CDR3 DNA reads as TGTGCCAGCAGCTACGGTTGGGAGCAGTTCTTC. The encoded protein is CASSYGWEQFF.

The CDR3 sequence is CASSLEGTGDYGYTF. DNA of the CDR3: TGTGCCAGCAGCTTGGAAGGGACAGGCGATTATGGCTACACCTTC. This chain joins TRBV5-8 and TRBJ1-2, with TRBD1 matching over 8 bases. Per germline, CDR1 SGHTS and CDR2 YDEGEE. The CDR3 is made up of 15 amino acids. V shed 0 bases and J 5 bases; nucleotides not matched to a gene: 6.

The genes are TRBV7-8 and TRBJ2-3; D is uncertain. Germline V gene lookup returns CDR1 SGHVS and CDR2 FQNEAQ. The CDR3 length is 17 residues. Trimming shortened V by 1 base and J by 4 bases, and 18 bases separated the two germline ends. CDR3 sequence (DNA): TGTGCCAGCAGCTTAGGAGTAGCCGGCCCCAGCGCAGATACGCAGTATTTT. Amino acids: CASSLGVAGPSADTQYF.

The chain recombines TRBV7-8 with TRBJ2-1; D is possibly TRBD1 (6 bases). Trimming took 7 bases from V and 9 from J, leaving 13 bases between them. This CDR3 is built from 12 residues. Germline CDR1 reads SGHVS; CDR2 reads FQNEAQ. DNA of the CDR3: TGTGCCAGCACCACAGGGAGCGCTGAGCAGTTCTTC. Amino acid sequence: CASTTGSAEQFF.

The rearrangement uses TRBV27 and TRBJ2-7; D not certain. Germline values: CDR1 MNHEY, CDR2 SMNVEV (reference sequence). The CDR3 is 14 amino acids. V lost 6 bases, J lost 0 bases, and 12 bases lay in between. CDR3 protein: CASRPTRTSYEQYF. The CDR3 region has the DNA TGTGCCAGCAGACCCACAAGAACCTCCTACGAGCAGTACTTC.

This clone was seen a single time. This sequence joins TRBV29-1 and TRBJ2-7, with D possibly being TRBD1 (5 bases). Germline V lookup: CDR1 SQVTM, CDR2 ANQGSEA. This CDR3 is built from 13 residues. V dropped 6 bases and J dropped 0 bases, with 12 bases sitting between them. The CDR3 reads CSVWGLSSYEQYF. CDR3 in DNA: TGCAGCGTCTGGGGCCTAAGCTCCTACGAGCAGTACTTC.

This rearrangement joins TRBV7-6 to TRBJ2-1; D is uncertain. The CDR3 consists of 13 residues. Between the trimmed V and J ends, which lost 5 bases and 13 bases, there was a span of 18 bases. CDR1 SGHVS and CDR2 FNYEAQ come from the germline V gene. CDR3 sequence: CASSTPNFSPQFF. In DNA form, the CDR3 reads TGTGCCAGCAGCACGCCTAACTTCTCCCCCCAGTTCTTC.

The rearrangement links TRBV5-1 to TRBJ1-4, with a tentative D call TRBD1 (6 bases). V was pared by 3 bases and J by 3 bases, with 12 bases between. Germline V gene data show CDR1 as SGHRS and CDR2 as YFSETQ. The CDR3 extends over 15 amino acids. CDR3 in DNA: TGCGCCAGCAGCTCCCCAGGGGCTCCTAATGAAAAACTGTTTTTT. It specifies CASSSPGAPNEKLFF.

The chain employs TRBV6-4 and TRBJ2-2; D unclear. Germline V gene data show CDR1 as MRHNA and CDR2 as SNTAGT. V dropped 4 bases and J dropped 3 bases, with 9 bases sitting between them. CDR3 length: 14 residues. CDR3 DNA: TGTGCCAGCAGTGCACTACGAGACACCGGGGAGCTGTTTTTT. It codes for CASSALRDTGELFF.

The CDR3 bases are TGTGCCAGCAGCATGATACAGATTCCTGCCGAGCAGTACTTC. It is translated as CASSMIQIPAEQYF. The V gene is TRBV21-1, the J gene TRBJ2-7; the table's TRBD1 call for D was not verified on the DNA. TRBV21-1 is labeled a pseudogene. The CDR3 has 14 residues.

The chain recombines TRBV30 with TRBJ1-4; D unresolved. The CDR3 sequence is 13 residues long. Germline CDR1 reads GTSNPN; CDR2 reads SVGIG (reference sequence). The V end lost 2 bases, the J end lost 8 bases, and 12 bases lay between the germline ends. The CDR3 reads CAWSSNPGEKLFF. The CDR3 DNA reads as TGTGCCTGGAGTTCTAATCCCGGGGAAAAACTGTTTTTT. The full variable domain, in which reference TRBV30 and TRBJ1-4 provide the parts outside the CDR3, is SQTIHQWPATLVQPVGSPLSLECTVEGTSNPNLYWYRQAAGRGLQLLFYSVGIGQISSEVPQNLSASRPQDRQFILSSKKLLLSDSGFYLCAWSSNPGEKLFFGSGTQLSVL.

This clone showed up just a few times. The DNA for the CDR3 is TGTGCCAGCAGCAGACAGGGGGCGGCCGGGGAGCTGTTTTTT. Its translation is CASSRQGAAGELFF. This chain links TRBV7-9 with TRBJ2-2; 10 nucleotides line up with TRBD1. Trimming at V came to 5 bases and at J to 6 bases, leaving 3 bases not matched to a gene. Germline lookup yields CDR1 SEHNR and CDR2 FQNEAQ (reference sequence). The CDR3 is 14 amino acids.